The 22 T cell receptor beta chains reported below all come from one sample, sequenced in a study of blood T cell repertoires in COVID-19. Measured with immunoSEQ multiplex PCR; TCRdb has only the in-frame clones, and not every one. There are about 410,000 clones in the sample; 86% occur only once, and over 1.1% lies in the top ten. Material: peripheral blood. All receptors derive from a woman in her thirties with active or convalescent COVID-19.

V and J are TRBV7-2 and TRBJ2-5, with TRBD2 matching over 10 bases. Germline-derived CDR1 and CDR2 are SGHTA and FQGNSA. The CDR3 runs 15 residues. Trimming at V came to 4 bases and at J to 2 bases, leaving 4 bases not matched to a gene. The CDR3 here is CASSYSGGPQETQYF. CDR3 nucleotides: TGTGCCAGCAGCTATAGCGGGGGGCCACAAGAGACCCAGTACTTC.

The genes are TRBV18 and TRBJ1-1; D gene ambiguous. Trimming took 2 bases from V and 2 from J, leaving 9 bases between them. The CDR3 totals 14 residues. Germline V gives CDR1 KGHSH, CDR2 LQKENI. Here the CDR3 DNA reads TGTGCCAGCTCACCAACCATTACAAACACTGAAGCTTTCTTT. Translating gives CASSPTITNTEAFF. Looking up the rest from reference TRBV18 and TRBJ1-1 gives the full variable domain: NAGVMQNPRHLVRRRGQEARLRCSPMKGHSHVYWYRQLPEEGLKFMVYLQKENIIDESGMPKERFSAEFPKEGPSILRIQQVVRGDSAAYFCASSPTITNTEAFFGQGTRLTVV.

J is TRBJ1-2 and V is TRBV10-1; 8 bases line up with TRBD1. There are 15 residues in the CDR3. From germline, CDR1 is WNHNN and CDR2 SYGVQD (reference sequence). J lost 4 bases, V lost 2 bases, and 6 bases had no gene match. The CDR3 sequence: CASSEHRGNAYGYTF. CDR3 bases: TGCGCCAGCAGTGAGCACAGGGGGAACGCCTATGGCTACACCTTC.

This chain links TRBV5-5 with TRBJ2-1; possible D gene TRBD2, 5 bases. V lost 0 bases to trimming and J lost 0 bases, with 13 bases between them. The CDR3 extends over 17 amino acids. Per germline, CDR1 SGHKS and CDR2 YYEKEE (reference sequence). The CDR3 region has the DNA TGTGCCAGCAGCTTGGCCAGTGAGGGCCCCTCCTACAATGAGCAGTTCTTC. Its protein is CASSLASEGPSYNEQFF. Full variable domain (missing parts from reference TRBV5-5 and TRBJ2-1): DAGVTQSPTHLIKTRGQQVTLRCSPISGHKSVSWYQQVLGQGPQFIFQYYEKEERGRGNFPDRFSARQFPNYSSELNVNALLLGDSALYLCASSLASEGPSYNEQFFGPGTRLTVL.

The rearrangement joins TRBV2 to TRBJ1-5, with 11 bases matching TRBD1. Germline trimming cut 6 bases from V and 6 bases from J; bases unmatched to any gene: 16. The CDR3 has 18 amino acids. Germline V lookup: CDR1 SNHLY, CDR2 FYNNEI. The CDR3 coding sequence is TGTGCCAGCAGGGAAATGCTCATCGGGGACAGGGGGTTTCAGCCCCAGCATTTT. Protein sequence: CASREMLIGDRGFQPQHF.

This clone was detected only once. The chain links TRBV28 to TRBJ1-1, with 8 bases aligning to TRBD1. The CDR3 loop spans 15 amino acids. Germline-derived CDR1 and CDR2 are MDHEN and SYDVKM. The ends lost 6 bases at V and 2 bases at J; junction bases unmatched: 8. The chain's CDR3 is CASRPRTGGNTEAFF. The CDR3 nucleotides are TGTGCCAGCAGGCCGCGCACAGGGGGTAACACTGAAGCTTTCTTT.

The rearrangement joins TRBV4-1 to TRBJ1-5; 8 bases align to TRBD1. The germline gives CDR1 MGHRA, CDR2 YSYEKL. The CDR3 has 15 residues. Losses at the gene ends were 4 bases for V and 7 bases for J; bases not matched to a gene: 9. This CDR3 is CASSPLDRGIQPQHF. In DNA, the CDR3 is TGCGCCAGCAGCCCCCTTGACAGGGGAATACAGCCCCAGCATTTT.

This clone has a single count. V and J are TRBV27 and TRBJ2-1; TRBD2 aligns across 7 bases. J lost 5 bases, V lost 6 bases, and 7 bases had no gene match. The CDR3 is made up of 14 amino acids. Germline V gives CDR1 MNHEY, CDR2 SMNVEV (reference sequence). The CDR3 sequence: CASRRSLADNEQFF. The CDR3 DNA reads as TGTGCCAGCAGAAGGAGTCTAGCGGACAATGAGCAGTTCTTC.

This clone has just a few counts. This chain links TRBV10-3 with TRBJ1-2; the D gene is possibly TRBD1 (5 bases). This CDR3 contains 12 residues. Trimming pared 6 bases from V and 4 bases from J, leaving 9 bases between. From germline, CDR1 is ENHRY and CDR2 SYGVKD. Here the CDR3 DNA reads TGTGCCATCAGAGGTGACAGCTATGGCTACACCTTC. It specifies CAIRGDSYGYTF.

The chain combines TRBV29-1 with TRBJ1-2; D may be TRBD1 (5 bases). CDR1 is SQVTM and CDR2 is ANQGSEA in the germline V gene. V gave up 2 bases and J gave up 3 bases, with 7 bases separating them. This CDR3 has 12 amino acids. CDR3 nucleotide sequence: TGCAGCGTTGAACGGGGGGACTATGGCTACACCTTC. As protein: CSVERGDYGYTF.

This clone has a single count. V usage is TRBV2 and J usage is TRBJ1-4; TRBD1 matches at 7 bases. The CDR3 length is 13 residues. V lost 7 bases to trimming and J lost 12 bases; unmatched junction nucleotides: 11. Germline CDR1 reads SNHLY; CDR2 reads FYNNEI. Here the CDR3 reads CASNFRDSLELFF. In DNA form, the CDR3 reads TGTGCCAGCAATTTCCGGGACAGCCTTGAACTGTTTTTT.

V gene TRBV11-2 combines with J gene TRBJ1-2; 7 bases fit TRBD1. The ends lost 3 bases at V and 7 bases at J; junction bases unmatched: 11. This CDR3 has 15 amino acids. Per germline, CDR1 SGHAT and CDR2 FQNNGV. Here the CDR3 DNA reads TGTGCCAGCAGCTTGGTTACAGGGGTATTGGGTGGCTACACCTTC. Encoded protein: CASSLVTGVLGGYTF.

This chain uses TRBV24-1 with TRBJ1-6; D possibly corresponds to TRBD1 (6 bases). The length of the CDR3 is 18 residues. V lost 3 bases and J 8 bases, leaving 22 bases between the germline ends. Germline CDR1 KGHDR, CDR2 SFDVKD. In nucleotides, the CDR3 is TGTGCCACCAGTGATCTGGACAGTCCCCCTCCTTTTTATTCACCCCTCCACTTT. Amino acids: CATSDLDSPPPFYSPLHF.

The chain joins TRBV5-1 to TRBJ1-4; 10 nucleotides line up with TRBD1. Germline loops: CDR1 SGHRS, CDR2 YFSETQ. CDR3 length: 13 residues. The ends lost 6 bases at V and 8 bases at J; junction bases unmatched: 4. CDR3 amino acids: CASKGTGEEKLFF. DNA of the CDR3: TGCGCCAGCAAGGGGACAGGGGAGGAAAAACTGTTTTTT.

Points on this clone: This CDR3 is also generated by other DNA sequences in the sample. As DNA, the CDR3 is TGTGCCAGCAGCCTCGGGACTAGCGGATACGAGCAGTACTTC. It codes for CASSLGTSGYEQYF. V gene TRBV3-1 (or the pseudogene TRBV3-2) combines with J gene TRBJ2-7; TRBD2 matches at 11 bases. The CDR3 extends over 14 amino acids. J gave up 4 bases and V 4 bases, and 3 bases lay outside the gene matches. Germline V gene lookup returns CDR1 LGHDT and CDR2 YNNKEL (reference sequence).

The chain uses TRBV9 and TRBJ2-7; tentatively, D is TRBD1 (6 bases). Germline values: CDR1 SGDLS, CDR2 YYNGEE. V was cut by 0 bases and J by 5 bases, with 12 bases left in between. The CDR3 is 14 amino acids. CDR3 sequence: CASSVDQGRNEQYF. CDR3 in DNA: TGTGCCAGCAGCGTAGATCAGGGGAGAAACGAGCAGTACTTC.

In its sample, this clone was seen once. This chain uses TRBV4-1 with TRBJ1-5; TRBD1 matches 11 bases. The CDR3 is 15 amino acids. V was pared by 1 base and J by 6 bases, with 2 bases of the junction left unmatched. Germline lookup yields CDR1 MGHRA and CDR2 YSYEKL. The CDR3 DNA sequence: TGCGCCAGCAGCCAAGGTGGGACAGGGGGTCAGCCCCAGCATTTT. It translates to CASSQGGTGGQPQHF.

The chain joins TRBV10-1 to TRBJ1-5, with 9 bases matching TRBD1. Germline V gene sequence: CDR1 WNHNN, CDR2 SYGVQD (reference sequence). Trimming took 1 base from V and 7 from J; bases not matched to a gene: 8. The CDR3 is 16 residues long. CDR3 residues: CASSEWNYRGRQPQHF. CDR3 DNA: TGCGCCAGCAGTGAGTGGAACTACAGGGGGCGACAGCCCCAGCATTTT.

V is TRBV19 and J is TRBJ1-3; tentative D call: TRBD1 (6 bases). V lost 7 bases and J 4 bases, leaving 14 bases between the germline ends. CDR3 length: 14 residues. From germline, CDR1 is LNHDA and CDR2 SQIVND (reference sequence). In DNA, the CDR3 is TGTGCCAGTAACAAACAGGGATCCGGAAACACCATATATTTT. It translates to CASNKQGSGNTIYF.

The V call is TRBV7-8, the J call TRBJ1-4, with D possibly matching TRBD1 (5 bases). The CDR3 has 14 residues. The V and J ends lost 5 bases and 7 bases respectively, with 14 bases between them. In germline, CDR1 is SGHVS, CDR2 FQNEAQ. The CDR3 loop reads CASSPGRQGEKLFF. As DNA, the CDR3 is TGTGCCAGCAGCCCCGGGCGGCAGGGTGAAAAACTGTTTTTT.

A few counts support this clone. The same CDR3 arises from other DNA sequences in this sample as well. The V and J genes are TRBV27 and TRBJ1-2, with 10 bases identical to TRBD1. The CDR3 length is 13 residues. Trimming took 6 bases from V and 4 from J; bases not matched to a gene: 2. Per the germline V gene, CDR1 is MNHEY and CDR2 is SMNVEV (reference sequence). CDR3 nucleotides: TGTGCCAGCAGCTGGACAGGGGGCTATGGCTACACCTTC. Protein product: CASSWTGGYGYTF.

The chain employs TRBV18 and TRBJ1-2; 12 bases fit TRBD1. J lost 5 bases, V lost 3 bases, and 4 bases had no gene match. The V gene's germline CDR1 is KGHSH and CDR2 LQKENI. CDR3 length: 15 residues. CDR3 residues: CASSPPGQGAYGYTF. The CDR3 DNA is TGTGCCAGCTCACCTCCGGGACAGGGGGCTTATGGCTACACCTTC.